This TCR beta chain was observed in a study of beta chain features in type 1 diabetes. Study in general: Examination of sorted cells across all samples involved over 85,000,000 cells.

The V and J ends lost 2 bases and 5 bases, in that order; junction bases with no gene match: 2. The CDR3 covers 14 residues. The germline CDR1 and CDR2 sequences are SNHLY and FYNNEI. Expressed TCRB transcripts were sequenced, since all the RNA that had been isolated was reverse transcribed. The protocol was immunoSEQ multiplex PCR, while the TCRdb copy is restricted to in-frame clones and leaves out a portion. Altogether approximately 150,000 clones are present, roughly a tenth being singletons, with the ten largest covering about 1.3%. On this clone: The antigen remains unidentified.

The study's findings and limits: Compared with healthy donors, patients appeared to share more similar naive, central memory and regulatory TCRB repertoires.

The material sequenced was naive CD4+ T cells from blood. The receptor comes from a man in his late teens or twenties in good health. The V gene is TRBV2, the J gene TRBJ2-5, with TRBD2 matching over 10 bases. For the CDR3, the DNA is TGTGCCAGCAGTGAATCTAGCGGGGGTGAGACCCAGTACTTC. It codes for CASSESSGGETQYF.